The count of the clone carrying this T cell receptor (beta chain) is one. The data belong to a study of shared clonotypes between healthy human individuals. The germline V gene has CDR1 LNHDA and CDR2 SQIVND (reference sequence). The CDR3 runs 14 residues. Deletions cut 4 bases from V and 4 bases from J, with 12 bases between. As defined, naive CD8 cells were CD45RO-negative and positively selected for CCR7, with terminally differentiated effector memory CD45RA+ cells excluded. Sorted-subset replicate PCRs used roughly 180 ng DNA, 25,000 to 30,000 T cell genomes. The repertoire was sequenced with immunoSEQ multiplex PCR; TCRdb's copy has only in-frame clones and lacks some. The repertoire holds approximately 2,200,000 clones, 90% to 95% seen once, with more than 1.5% in the top ten.

Source material: naive CD8+ T cells from PBMCs. The genes are TRBV19 and TRBJ2-3, with D uncertain. The TCR comes from a man aged 18 to 29 in good health. Some clones in this sample may be carry-over from other donors' samples. DNA for the CDR3: TGTGCCAGTAGTAGGTCGAGGTGGGCAGATACGCAGTATTTT. It is translated as CASSRSRWADTQYF. Combining the CDR3 with reference TRBV19 and TRBJ2-3 gives the whole variable domain DGGITQSPKYLFRKEGQNVTLSCEQNLNHDAMYWYRQDPGQGLRLIYYSQIVNDFQKGDIAEGYSVSREKKESFPLTVTSAQKNPTAFYLCASSRSRWADTQYFGPGTRLTVL.